Shown below are 12 T cell receptor beta chains from a single sample sequenced in a study of T cell responses to AZD1222 COVID-19 vaccine. TCRdb's copy holds only in-frame clones and misses some; the assay was immunoSEQ multiplex PCR. Among roughly 150,000 clones, 91% were seen once, and the ten largest hold around 5%. The material was peripheral blood, obtained on day 0 of AZD1222 vaccination. These receptors were obtained from an adult in good health.

Comments on this clone: The identical CDR3 is also encoded by other nucleotide sequences in the sample. V and J are TRBV19 and TRBJ2-7; D uncertain. Germline V CDR1 and CDR2: LNHDA, SQIVND (reference sequence). This CDR3 has 12 residues. V lost 1 base and J lost 5, with 6 bases in between. CDR3 sequence: CASSIGGNEQYF. CDR3 in DNA: TGTGCCAGTAGTATAGGTGGGAACGAGCAGTACTTC. Supplemented by reference TRBV19 and TRBJ2-7, the full variable domain reads DGGITQSPKYLFRKEGQNVTLSCEQNLNHDAMYWYRQDPGQGLRLIYYSQIVNDFQKGDIAEGYSVSREKKESFPLTVTSAQKNPTAFYLCASSIGGNEQYFGPGTRLTVT.

The J gene is TRBJ1-6, the V gene TRBV19; tentatively, D is TRBD1 (5 bases). Trimming took off 3 bases at V and 11 bases at J, with 11 bases between the two ends. Per the germline V gene, CDR1 is LNHDA and CDR2 is SQIVND (reference sequence). The CDR3 is 13 amino acids. This CDR3 reads CASSMAGVPPLHF. Written as DNA, the CDR3 is TGTGCCAGTAGTATGGCGGGGGTCCCACCCCTCCACTTT.

The chain joins TRBV28 to TRBJ1-2; D perhaps matches TRBD1 (5 bases). There are 15 residues in the CDR3. The ends were cut back, 6 bases at V and 2 bases at J, with 16 bases in the middle. Germline CDR1 and CDR2: MDHEN and SYDVKM. The CDR3 DNA is TGTGCCAGCAGCCCCAGGACGACAGTAAACTATGGCTACACCTTC. Protein product: CASSPRTTVNYGYTF.

In its sample, this clone was seen a few times. The gene calls are TRBV25-1 and TRBJ2-5, with 8 bases aligning to TRBD1. Germline trimming cut 8 bases from V and 5 bases from J; bases unmatched to any gene: 7. The CDR3 extends over 13 amino acids. CDR1 is MGHDK, CDR2 SYGVNS, per germline. CDR3 in amino acids: CASRRTGSETQYF. Here the CDR3 DNA reads TGTGCCAGCCGCAGGACAGGGTCGGAGACCCAGTACTTC.

This clone was found a few times. The chain links TRBV28 to TRBJ1-2; perhaps TRBD1 as D (6 bases). The V gene's germline CDR1 is MDHEN and CDR2 SYDVKM. V gave up 2 bases and J gave up 8 bases, with 18 bases separating them. The CDR3 loop spans 15 amino acids. Written as DNA, the CDR3 is TGTGCCAGCAGTTTACTCGGGGGCCCCGTGGAAGGCTACACCTTC. It encodes CASSLLGGPVEGYTF.

The gene calls are TRBV28 and TRBJ1-5; TRBD1 is a possible D gene (6 bases). Between the trimmed V and J ends, which lost 5 bases and 4 bases, there was a span of 12 bases. Germline loops: CDR1 MDHEN, CDR2 SYDVKM. This CDR3 is built from 14 residues. Here the CDR3 reads CASSQGYTNQPQHF. The CDR3 coding sequence is TGTGCCAGCAGTCAGGGGTATACGAATCAGCCCCAGCATTTT. The full variable domain, in which reference TRBV28 and TRBJ1-5 provide the parts outside the CDR3, is DVKVTQSSRYLVKRTGEKVFLECVQDMDHENMFWYRQDPGLGLRLIYFSYDVKMKEKGDIPEGYSVSREKKERFSLILESASTNQTSMYLCASSQGYTNQPQHFGDGTRLSIL.

The gene calls are TRBV5-4 and TRBJ2-3, with D unresolved. Per the germline V gene, CDR1 is SGHNT and CDR2 is YYREEE (reference sequence). Trimming took 4 bases from V and 0 from J, leaving 18 bases between them. CDR3 length: 17 residues. The CDR3 region is CASSPRIGTSSTDTQYF. In DNA form, the CDR3 reads TGTGCCAGCAGCCCCAGGATTGGCACCTCTAGCACAGATACGCAGTATTTT.

The rearrangement uses TRBV28 and TRBJ1-5, with D possibly being TRBD1 (6 bases). Trimming pared 6 bases from V and 7 bases from J, leaving 16 bases between. The CDR3 is 14 residues long. Germline V gene lookup returns CDR1 MDHEN and CDR2 SYDVKM. CDR3 loop: CASSPSRGRQPQHF. The CDR3 coding sequence is TGTGCCAGCAGCCCATCTAGGGGGAGGCAGCCCCAGCATTTT.

The V call is TRBV6-6, the J call TRBJ2-5; the D gene could be TRBD1 or TRBD2 (5 bases each). Germline values: CDR1 MNHNY, CDR2 SVGAGI (reference sequence). With 0 bases removed from V and 4 bases from J, the gap between germline ends came to 12 bases. CDR3 length equals 15 residues. CDR3 residues: CASSYSRQGVETQYF. The CDR3, as DNA: TGTGCCAGCAGTTACTCAAGGCAGGGAGTAGAGACCCAGTACTTC.

J is TRBJ1-1 and V is TRBV7-3; D not resolved. V dropped 5 bases and J dropped 1 base, with 8 bases sitting between them. The CDR3 totals 13 residues. Germline CDR1 is SGHTA and CDR2 is FQGTGA. The CDR3 protein is CASSQASNTEAFF. The DNA for the CDR3 is TGTGCCAGCAGCCAGGCCTCGAACACTGAAGCTTTCTTT.

To note about this clone: One junction end does not reproduce the germline sequence, and a read error may be involved. This chain uses TRBV6-1 with TRBJ2-5, with D possibly being TRBD2 (5 bases). The CDR3 is made up of 16 amino acids. Germline CDR1 MNHNS, CDR2 SASEGT. CDR3 nucleotides: TGTGCCAGCAATGAAAATATAGCGCTAAGGAAAGAGACCCAGTACTTC. This translates into CASNENIALRKETQYF.

This clone showed up just once. The junction and the germline gene differ at one end; a read error may be behind it. The chain employs TRBV7-7 and TRBJ2-5; perhaps TRBD1 as D (5 bases). The CDR3 spans 13 residues. Germline CDR1 reads SSHAT; CDR2 reads FNYEAQ (reference sequence). CDR3 DNA: TGTGCTAGCAGCTTTAGTGGGGCGGAGACCCAGTACTTC. Translation: CASSFSGAETQYF.